This T cell receptor beta chain was found in a study of blood T cells in healthy people across ages. Notes on the study in general: Per million T cells, TCR beta diversity dropped roughly linearly as age increased. Fewer expanded clones and more diversity marked long-lived versus aged donors. Unsorted PBMCs ruled out conclusive naive versus antigen-experienced comparison.

Ten milliliters of peripheral blood were drawn from each donor into EDTA-treated tubes. A second PCR of roughly 7 to 11 cycles used a sample-barcoded 5' primer and a J-beta primer mix. TCRdb redid the calling of the 5' RACE reads with MiXCR, one entry per CDR3 protein. The sample lists approximately 1.5 million distinct CDR3 sequences; roughly 43% were seen once. From germline, CDR1 is SGHTA and CDR2 FQGNSA. The CDR3 extends over 13 amino acids. Trimming left V 1 base short and J 7 bases short, with 10 bases between. There are a few counts of this clonotype. Its target is unknown. This sequence joins TRBV7-2 and TRBJ2-5; no definite D call. Material for sequencing was blood. The receptor was derived from a young woman in good health. The CDR3 here is CASSLDPSRTQYF. The DNA for the CDR3 is TGTGCCAGCAGCTTAGACCCGAGTCGGACCCAGTACTTC.